The entry that follows covers one TCR beta chain sequence. Germline V gene lookup returns CDR1 MNHNY and CDR2 SVGAGI (reference sequence). This CDR3 has 15 residues. V lost 7 bases, J lost 0 bases, and 16 bases lay in between. The sample is drawn from a study of blood T cell repertoires in COVID-19. Measured with immunoSEQ multiplex PCR; TCRdb has only the in-frame clones, and not every one. The sample consists of some 260,000 clones, 80% to 90% of them appearing once. The V and J genes are TRBV6-6 and TRBJ2-7; D remains unclear. The TCR sequence derives from a woman between 65 and 79 years old with COVID-19, enrolled during active disease. The sample comprised peripheral blood. The CDR3 region is CASTNGRLISYEQYF. CDR3 coding DNA: TGTGCCAGCACCAACGGTCGTCTCATCTCCTACGAGCAGTACTTC.